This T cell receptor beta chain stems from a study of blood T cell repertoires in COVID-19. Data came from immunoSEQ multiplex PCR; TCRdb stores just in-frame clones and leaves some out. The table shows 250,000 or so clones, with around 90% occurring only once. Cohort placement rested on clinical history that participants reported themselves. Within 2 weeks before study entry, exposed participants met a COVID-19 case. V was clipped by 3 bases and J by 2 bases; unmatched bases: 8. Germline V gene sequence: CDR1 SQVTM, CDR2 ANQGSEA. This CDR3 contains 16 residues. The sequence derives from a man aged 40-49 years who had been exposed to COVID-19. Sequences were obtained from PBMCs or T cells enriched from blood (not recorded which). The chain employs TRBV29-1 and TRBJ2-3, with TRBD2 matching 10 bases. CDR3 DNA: TGCAGCGTTGATACCGGGACTAGCGTATTCACAGATACGCAGTATTTT. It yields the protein CSVDTGTSVFTDTQYF.